The sample holds many counts of the clone carrying this T cell receptor beta chain. Antigen specificity is unknown. V was clipped by 6 bases and J by 4 bases; unmatched bases: 9. CDR3 size: 15 residues. TCRdb redid the calling of the RT-PCR reads with MiXCR, one entry per CDR3 protein. The table has 500,000 to 600,000 distinct CDR3 sequences, 6% to 9% seen once; the top ten hold under 15%. These data are taken from a study of response to subunit inactivated influenza vaccine. General study results and limits: With each seasonal influenza vaccination, the authors suggested, few new T cells are recruited.

This chain links TRBV12-3 or TRBV12-4 with TRBJ1-5; the match to TRBD1 covers 7 bases. Specimen: PBMCs from blood, collected roughly 24 months after vaccination. The sequence was obtained from a man between 50 and 75 years old who received an inactivated influenza vaccine. Here the CDR3 DNA reads TGTGCCAGCAGCTCCGGGACAGACAAAAATCAGCCCCAGCATTTT. Protein sequence: CASSSGTDKNQPQHF.